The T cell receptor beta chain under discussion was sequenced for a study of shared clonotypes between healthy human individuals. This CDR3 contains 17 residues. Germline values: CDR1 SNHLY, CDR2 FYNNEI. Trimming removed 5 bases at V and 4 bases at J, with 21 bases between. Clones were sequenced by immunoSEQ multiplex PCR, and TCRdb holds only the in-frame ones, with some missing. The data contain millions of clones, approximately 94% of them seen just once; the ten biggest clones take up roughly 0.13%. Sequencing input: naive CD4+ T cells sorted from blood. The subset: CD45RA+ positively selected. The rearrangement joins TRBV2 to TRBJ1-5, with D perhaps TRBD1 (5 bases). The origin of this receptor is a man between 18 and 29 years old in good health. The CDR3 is CASSPRGIQSLNQPQHF. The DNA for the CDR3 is TGTGCCAGCAGTCCGAGGGGCATACAATCCCTTAATCAGCCCCAGCATTTT.